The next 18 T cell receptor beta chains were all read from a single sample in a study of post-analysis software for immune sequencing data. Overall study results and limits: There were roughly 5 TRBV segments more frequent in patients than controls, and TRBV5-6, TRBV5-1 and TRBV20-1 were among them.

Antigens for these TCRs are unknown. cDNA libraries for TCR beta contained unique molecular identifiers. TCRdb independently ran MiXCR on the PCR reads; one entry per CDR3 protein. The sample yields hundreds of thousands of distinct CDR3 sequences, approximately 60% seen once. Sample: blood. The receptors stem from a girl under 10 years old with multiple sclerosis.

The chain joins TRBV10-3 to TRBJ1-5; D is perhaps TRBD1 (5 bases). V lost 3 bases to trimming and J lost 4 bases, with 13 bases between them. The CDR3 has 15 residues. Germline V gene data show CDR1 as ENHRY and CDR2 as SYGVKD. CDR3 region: CAISEKGPANQPQHF. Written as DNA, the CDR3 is TGTGCCATCAGTGAAAAGGGGCCCGCTAATCAGCCCCAGCATTTT.

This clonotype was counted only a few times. The CDR3, as DNA: TGCGCCAGCAGCTTGGTCGCAGGTCCTTACGAGCAGTACTTC. It specifies CASSLVAGPYEQYF. The chain is built from TRBV5-1 and TRBJ2-7; D is uncertain. The length of the CDR3 is 14 residues. The V and J ends lost 0 bases and 4 bases respectively, with 11 bases between them. The germline CDR1 and CDR2 sequences are SGHRS and YFSETQ.

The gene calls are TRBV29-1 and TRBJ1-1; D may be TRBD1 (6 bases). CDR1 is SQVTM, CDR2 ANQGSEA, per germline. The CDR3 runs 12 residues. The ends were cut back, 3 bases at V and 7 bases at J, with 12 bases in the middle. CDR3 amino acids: CSVDRGQGEAFF. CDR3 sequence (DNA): TGCAGCGTTGATCGGGGGCAGGGTGAAGCTTTCTTT.

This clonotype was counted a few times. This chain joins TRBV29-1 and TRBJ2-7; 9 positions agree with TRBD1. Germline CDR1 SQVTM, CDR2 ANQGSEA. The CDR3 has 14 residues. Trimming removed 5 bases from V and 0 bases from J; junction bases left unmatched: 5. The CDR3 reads CSVYDRGTSYEQYF. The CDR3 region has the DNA TGCAGCGTTTATGACAGGGGGACCTCCTACGAGCAGTACTTC.

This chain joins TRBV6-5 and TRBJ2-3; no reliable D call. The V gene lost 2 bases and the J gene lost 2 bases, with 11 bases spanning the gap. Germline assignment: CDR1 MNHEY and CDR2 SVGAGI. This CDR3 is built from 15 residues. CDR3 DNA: TGTGCCAGCAGTTACGCAGGTCCTGCCACAGATACGCAGTATTTT. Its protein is CASSYAGPATDTQYF.

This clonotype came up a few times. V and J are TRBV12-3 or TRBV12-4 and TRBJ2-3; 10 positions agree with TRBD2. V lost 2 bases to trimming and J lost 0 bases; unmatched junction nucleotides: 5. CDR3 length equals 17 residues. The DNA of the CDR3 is TGTGCCAGCAGTTTAAAACTAGCGGGAACTAGCACAGATACGCAGTATTTT. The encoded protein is CASSLKLAGTSTDTQYF.

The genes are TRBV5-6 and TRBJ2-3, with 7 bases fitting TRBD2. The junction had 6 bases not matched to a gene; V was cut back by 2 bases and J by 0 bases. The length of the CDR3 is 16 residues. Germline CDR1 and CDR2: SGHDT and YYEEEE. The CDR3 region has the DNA TGTGCCAGCAGCTTTGGAGCGGGATCAAGCACAGATACGCAGTATTTT. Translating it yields CASSFGAGSSTDTQYF.

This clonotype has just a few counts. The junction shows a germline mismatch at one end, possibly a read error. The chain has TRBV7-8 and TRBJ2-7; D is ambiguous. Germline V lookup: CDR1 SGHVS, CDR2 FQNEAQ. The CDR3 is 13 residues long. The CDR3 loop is CASNLDRRGEQYF. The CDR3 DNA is TGTGCCAGCAACTTAGATAGGAGAGGCGAGCAGTACTTC.

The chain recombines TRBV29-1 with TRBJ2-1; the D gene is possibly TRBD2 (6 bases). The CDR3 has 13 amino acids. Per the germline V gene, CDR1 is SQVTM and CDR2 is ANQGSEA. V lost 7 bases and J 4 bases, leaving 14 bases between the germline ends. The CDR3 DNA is TGCAGCGCCCCGGGACTCCTTTACAATGAGCAGTTCTTC. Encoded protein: CSAPGLLYNEQFF.

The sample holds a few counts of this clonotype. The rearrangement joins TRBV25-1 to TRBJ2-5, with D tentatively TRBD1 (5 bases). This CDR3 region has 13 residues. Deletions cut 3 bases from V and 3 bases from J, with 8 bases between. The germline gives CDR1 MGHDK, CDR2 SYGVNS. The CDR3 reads CASSDKGEETQYF. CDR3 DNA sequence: TGTGCCAGCAGTGATAAAGGGGAAGAGACCCAGTACTTC.

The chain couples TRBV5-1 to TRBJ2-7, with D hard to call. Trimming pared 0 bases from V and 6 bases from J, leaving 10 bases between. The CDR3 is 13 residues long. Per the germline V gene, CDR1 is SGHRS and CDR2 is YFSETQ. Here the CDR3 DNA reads TGCGCCAGCAGCTTGGACTTAGTGAGCGAGCAGTACTTC. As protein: CASSLDLVSEQYF.

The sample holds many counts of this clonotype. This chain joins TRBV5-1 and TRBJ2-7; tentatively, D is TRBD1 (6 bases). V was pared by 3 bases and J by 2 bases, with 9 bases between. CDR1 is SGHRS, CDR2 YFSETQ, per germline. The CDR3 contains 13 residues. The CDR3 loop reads CASSSTGTYEQYF. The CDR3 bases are TGCGCCAGCAGCTCCACAGGGACCTACGAGCAGTACTTC.

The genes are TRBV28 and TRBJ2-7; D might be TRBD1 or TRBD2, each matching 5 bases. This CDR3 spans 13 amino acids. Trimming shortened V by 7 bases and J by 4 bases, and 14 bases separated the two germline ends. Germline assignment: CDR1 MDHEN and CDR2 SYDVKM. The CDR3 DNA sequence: TGTGCCAGCACCTCTTCGGGGCTTTACGAGCAGTACTTC. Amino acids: CASTSSGLYEQYF.

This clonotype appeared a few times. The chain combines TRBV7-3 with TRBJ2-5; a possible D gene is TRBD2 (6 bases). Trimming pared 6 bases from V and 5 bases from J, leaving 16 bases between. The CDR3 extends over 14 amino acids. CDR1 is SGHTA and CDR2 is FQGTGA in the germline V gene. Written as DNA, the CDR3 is TGTGCCAGCAGTATCGGGGGTCTAGAGGAGACCCAGTACTTC. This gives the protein CASSIGGLEETQYF.

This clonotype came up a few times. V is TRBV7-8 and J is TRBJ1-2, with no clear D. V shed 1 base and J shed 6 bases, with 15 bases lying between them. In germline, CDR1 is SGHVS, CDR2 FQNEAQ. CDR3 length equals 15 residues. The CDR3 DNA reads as TGTGCCAGCAGCTTAGGTCTTGTAACAGTGAATGGCTACACCTTC. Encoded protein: CASSLGLVTVNGYTF.

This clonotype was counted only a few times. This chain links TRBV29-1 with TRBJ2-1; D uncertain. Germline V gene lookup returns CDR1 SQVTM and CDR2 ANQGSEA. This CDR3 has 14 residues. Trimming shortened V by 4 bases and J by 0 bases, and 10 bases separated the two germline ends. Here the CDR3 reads CSVVVASSYNEQFF. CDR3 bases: TGCAGCGTTGTGGTGGCAAGCTCCTACAATGAGCAGTTCTTC.

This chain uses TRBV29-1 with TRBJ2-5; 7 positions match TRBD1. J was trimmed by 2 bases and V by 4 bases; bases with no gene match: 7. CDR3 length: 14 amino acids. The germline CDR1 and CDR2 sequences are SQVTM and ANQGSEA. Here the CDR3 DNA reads TGCAGCGTTGGGGACAGAGGACAGCAAGAGACCCAGTACTTC. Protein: CSVGDRGQQETQYF. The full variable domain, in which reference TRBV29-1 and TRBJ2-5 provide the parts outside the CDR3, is SAVISQKPSRDICQRGTSLTIQCQVDSQVTMMFWYRQQPGQSLTLIATANQGSEATYESGFVIDKFPISRPNLTFSTLTVSNMSPEDSSIYLCSVGDRGQQETQYFGPGTRLLVL.

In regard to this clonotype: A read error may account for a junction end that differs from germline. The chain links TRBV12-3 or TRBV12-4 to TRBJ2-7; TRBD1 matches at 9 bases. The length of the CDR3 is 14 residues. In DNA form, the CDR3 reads TGTGCCCGCAGTCCGGGACAGGGCAACTACGAGCAGTACTTC. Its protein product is CARSPGQGNYEQYF.